The 5 T cell receptor beta chains below all came from one sample that was sequenced in a study of T cells in Graves' hyperthyroidism and ophthalmopathy. Using RNA transcripts as the source, TCR beta CDR3 regions were amplified. HTBI primers drove first-round RT-PCR of the TCR CDR3. TCRdb reprocessed the multiplex PCR reads with MiXCR, giving one entry per CDR3 protein. Of fewer than 600,000 distinct CDR3 sequences detected, 12% to 15% appear once; the ten largest clones hold 11% to 15%. The material sequenced was blood. These receptor sequences come from a woman aged 40 to 50 with Graves' hyperthyroidism.

The rearrangement links TRBV28 to TRBJ2-7, with no clear D. The CDR3 has 14 amino acids. The germline gives CDR1 MDHEN, CDR2 SYDVKM. Trimming removed 2 bases from V and 3 bases from J, with 11 bases in between. CDR3 sequence (DNA): TGTGCCAGCAGTTTAGGTGGTGCCAACTACGAGCAGTACTTC. Encoded protein: CASSLGGANYEQYF.

This clonotype appeared a few times. The gene calls are TRBV4-1 and TRBJ1-1, with a possible D match to TRBD1 (6 bases). This CDR3 spans 14 amino acids. The V gene's germline CDR1 is MGHRA and CDR2 YSYEKL. The ends were cut back, 4 bases at V and 6 bases at J, with 15 bases in the middle. CDR3 DNA sequence: TGCGCCAGCAGCCCAGCGCTGACAGGAGCTGAAGCTTTCTTT. Translated, it gives CASSPALTGAEAFF.

The table lists this clonotype with many counts. J is TRBJ2-3 and V is TRBV18; D uncertain. Germline loops: CDR1 KGHSH, CDR2 LQKENI. V lost 5 bases and J lost 0, with 3 bases in between. This CDR3 contains 12 residues. The CDR3, as DNA: TGTGCCAGCTCAATGAGCACAGATACGCAGTATTTT. Its protein is CASSMSTDTQYF.

The chain links TRBV4-2 to TRBJ2-1; 9 nucleotides line up with TRBD2. This CDR3 is built from 17 residues. V was pared by 1 base and J by 3 bases, with 7 bases of the junction left unmatched. CDR1 is LGHNA, CDR2 YNFKEQ, per germline. In DNA, the CDR3 is TGTGCCAGCAGCCAAGGCCCCGGGACTAGCAACTACAATGAGCAGTTCTTC. As protein: CASSQGPGTSNYNEQFF.

This chain links TRBV29-1 with TRBJ2-7; D is uncertain. Per the germline V gene, CDR1 is SQVTM and CDR2 is ANQGSEA. The CDR3 has 12 residues. V shed 1 base and J shed 7 bases, with 11 bases lying between them. The CDR3 nucleotides are TGCAGCGTTGAAGCCTTGGGTGATGAGCAGTACTTC. Translating it yields CSVEALGDEQYF.